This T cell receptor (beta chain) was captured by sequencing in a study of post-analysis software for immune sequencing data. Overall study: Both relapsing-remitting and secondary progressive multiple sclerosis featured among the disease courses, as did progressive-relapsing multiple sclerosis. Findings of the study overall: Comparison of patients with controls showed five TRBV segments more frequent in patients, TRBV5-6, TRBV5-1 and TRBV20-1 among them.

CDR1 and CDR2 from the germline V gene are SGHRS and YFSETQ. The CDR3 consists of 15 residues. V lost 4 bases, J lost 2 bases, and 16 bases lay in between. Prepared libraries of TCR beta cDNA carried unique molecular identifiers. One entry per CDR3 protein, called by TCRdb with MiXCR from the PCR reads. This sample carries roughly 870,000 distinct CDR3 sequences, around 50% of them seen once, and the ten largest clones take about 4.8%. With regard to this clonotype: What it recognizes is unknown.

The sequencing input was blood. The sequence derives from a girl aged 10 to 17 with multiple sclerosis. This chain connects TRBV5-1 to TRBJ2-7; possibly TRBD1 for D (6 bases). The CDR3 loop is CASSPPAGETYEQYF. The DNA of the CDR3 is TGCGCCAGCAGCCCCCCCGCAGGGGAAACCTACGAGCAGTACTTC.